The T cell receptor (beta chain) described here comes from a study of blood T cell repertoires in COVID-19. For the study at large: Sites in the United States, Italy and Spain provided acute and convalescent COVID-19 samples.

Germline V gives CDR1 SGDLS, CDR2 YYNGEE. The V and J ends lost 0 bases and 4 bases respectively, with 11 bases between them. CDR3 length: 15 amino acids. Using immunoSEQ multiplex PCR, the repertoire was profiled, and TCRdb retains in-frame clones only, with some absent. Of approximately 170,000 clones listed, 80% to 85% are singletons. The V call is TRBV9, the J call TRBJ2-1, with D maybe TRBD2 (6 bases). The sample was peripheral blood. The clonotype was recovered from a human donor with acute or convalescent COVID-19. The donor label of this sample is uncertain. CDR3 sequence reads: CASSVEGGIYNEQFF. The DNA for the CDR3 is TGTGCCAGCAGCGTAGAGGGAGGAATATACAATGAGCAGTTCTTC.